Each of the 10 T cell receptor beta chains below was sequenced from the same sample in a study of shared clonotypes between healthy human individuals. Assay: immunoSEQ multiplex PCR; the TCRdb copy retains only in-frame clones and omits some. The sample consists of 1.4 million to 1.5 million clones, about 96% of them appearing once. The specimen sequenced was naive CD4+ T cells sorted from blood. Specified subset: CD45RA+ positively selected. The receptors derive from a man aged 25-45 years in good health.

This chain joins TRBV30 and TRBJ2-7; 12 nucleotides agree with TRBD2. The V and J ends lost 7 bases and 3 bases, in that order; junction bases with no gene match: 1. The CDR3 has 12 amino acids. From germline, CDR1 is GTSNPN and CDR2 SVGIG (reference sequence). The chain's CDR3 is CALTSGSYEQYF. CDR3 bases: TGTGCCTTGACTAGCGGGAGCTACGAGCAGTACTTC.

This rearrangement joins TRBV28 to TRBJ2-1; TRBD2 aligns across 9 bases. The CDR3 runs to 18 residues. After removal of 0 bases from V and 6 bases from J, the junction contained 12 bases not matched to a gene. Germline V gene lookup returns CDR1 MDHEN and CDR2 SYDVKM. Here the CDR3 reads CASSLWPAGGGVRNEQFF. The CDR3, as DNA: TGTGCCAGCAGTTTATGGCCAGCGGGAGGAGGGGTGCGCAATGAGCAGTTCTTC.

The chain recombines TRBV7-8 with TRBJ1-5; D is undetermined. Germline V gene data show CDR1 as SGHVS and CDR2 as FQNEAQ. Trimming stripped 4 bases from V and 2 bases from J, with 12 bases between. The CDR3 extends over 15 amino acids. The CDR3 region has the DNA TGTGCCAGCAGCTCCCCGGGAGGGCGCAATCAGCCCCAGCATTTT. Translation: CASSSPGGRNQPQHF.

This chain uses TRBV7-8 with TRBJ2-7, with D unclear. Germline loops: CDR1 SGHVS, CDR2 FQNEAQ. This CDR3 spans 12 amino acids. The V and J ends lost 5 bases and 2 bases respectively, with 7 bases between them. The DNA for the CDR3 is TGTGCCAGCAGCAGTACAACCTACGAGCAGTACTTC. Its protein is CASSSTTYEQYF.

The chain has TRBV9 and TRBJ1-1; 8 bases are a match to TRBD1. The CDR3 has 15 residues. Germline CDR1 reads SGDLS; CDR2 reads YYNGEE. V was clipped by 3 bases and J by 4 bases; unmatched bases: 8. CDR3 coding DNA: TGTGCCAGCAGCGCGGGACAGGATGGTTTCACTGAAGCTTTCTTT. Its translation: CASSAGQDGFTEAFF.

The chain recombines TRBV6-5 with TRBJ2-3, with 8 bases matching TRBD2. Germline V gives CDR1 MNHEY, CDR2 SVGAGI. Germline trimming cut 0 bases from V and 2 bases from J; bases unmatched to any gene: 4. The CDR3 spans 16 residues. In nucleotides, the CDR3 is TGTGCCAGCAGTTACTCTAGCGGGACTGACACAGATACGCAGTATTTT. It is translated as CASSYSSGTDTDTQYF.

This sequence joins TRBV2 and TRBJ1-5; the D gene is possibly TRBD1 (6 bases). The CDR3 is 12 amino acids. Germline V gene lookup returns CDR1 SNHLY and CDR2 FYNNEI. V lost 7 bases, J lost 5 bases, and 9 bases lay in between. The CDR3 spells CASNRVDQPQHF. The CDR3 bases are TGTGCCAGCAACAGGGTCGATCAGCCCCAGCATTTT.

The chain uses TRBV9 and TRBJ1-4; 8 bases match TRBD1. Germline V gene lookup returns CDR1 SGDLS and CDR2 YYNGEE. The CDR3 has 18 residues. V lost 3 bases, J lost 3 bases, and 13 bases stayed unmatched. The CDR3 region is CASSEGSSGGAANEKLFF. DNA for the CDR3: TGTGCCAGCAGCGAGGGGAGCTCAGGGGGCGCGGCTAATGAAAAACTGTTTTTT.

The gene calls are TRBV6-6 and TRBJ1-2; D not resolved. Germline values: CDR1 MNHNY, CDR2 SVGAGI (reference sequence). V lost 2 bases, J lost 1 base, and 5 bases lay in between. The CDR3 has 13 amino acids. CDR3 in DNA: TGTGCCAGCAGTTACAGGGATAACTATGGCTACACCTTC. Its protein product is CASSYRDNYGYTF.

The chain combines TRBV18 with TRBJ2-4, with 7 bases aligning to TRBD1. Trimming cost V 1 base and J 1 base; bases outside gene matches: 10. CDR3 length: 18 amino acids. CDR1 is KGHSH and CDR2 is LQKENI in the germline V gene. CDR3 nucleotides: TGTGCCAGCTCACCACTCCCCCCGACAGGGCCCGCCAAAAACATTCAGTACTTC. Residues: CASSPLPPTGPAKNIQYF.